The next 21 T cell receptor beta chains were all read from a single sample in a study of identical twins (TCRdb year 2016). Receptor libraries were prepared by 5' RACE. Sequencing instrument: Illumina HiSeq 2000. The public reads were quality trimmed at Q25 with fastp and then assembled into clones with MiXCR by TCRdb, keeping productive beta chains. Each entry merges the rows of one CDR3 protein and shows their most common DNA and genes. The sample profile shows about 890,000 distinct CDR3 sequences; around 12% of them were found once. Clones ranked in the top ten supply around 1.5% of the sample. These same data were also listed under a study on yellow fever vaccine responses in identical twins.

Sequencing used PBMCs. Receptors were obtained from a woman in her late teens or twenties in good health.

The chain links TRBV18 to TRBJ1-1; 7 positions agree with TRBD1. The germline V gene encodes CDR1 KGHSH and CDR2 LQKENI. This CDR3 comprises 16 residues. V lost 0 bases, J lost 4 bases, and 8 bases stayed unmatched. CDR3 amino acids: CASSPPQGRRGTEAFF. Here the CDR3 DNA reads TGTGCCAGCTCACCACCACAGGGGAGACGGGGCACTGAAGCTTTCTTT. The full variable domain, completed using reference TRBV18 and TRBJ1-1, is NAGVMQNPRHLVRRRGQEARLRCSPMKGHSHVYWYRQLPEEGLKFMVYLQKENIIDESGMPKERFSAEFPKEGPSILRIQQVVRGDSAAYFCASSPPQGRRGTEAFFGQGTRLTVV.

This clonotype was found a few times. CDR3 sequence (DNA): TGTGCCACCAGTGACTCGGGACTAGCGGGGGCCATCTCCTACAATGAGCAGTTCTTC. This translates into CATSDSGLAGAISYNEQFF. The gene calls are TRBV24-1 and TRBJ2-1, with 14 bases lining up with TRBD2. J was trimmed by 0 bases and V by 4 bases; bases with no gene match: 7. This CDR3 has 19 residues. Per the germline V gene, CDR1 is KGHDR and CDR2 is SFDVKD.

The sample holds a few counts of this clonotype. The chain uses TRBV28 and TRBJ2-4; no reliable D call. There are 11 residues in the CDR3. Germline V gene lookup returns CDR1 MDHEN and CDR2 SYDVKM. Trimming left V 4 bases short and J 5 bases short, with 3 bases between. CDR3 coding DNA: TGTGCCAGCAGTTGGGAAAACATTCAGTACTTC. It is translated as CASSWENIQYF.

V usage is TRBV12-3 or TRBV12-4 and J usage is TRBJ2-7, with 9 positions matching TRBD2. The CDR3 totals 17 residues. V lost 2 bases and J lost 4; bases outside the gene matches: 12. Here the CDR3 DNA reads TGTGCCAGCAGTTTACGGGTGGCTAGCGGGAATTTGTACGAGCAGTACTTC. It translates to CASSLRVASGNLYEQYF.

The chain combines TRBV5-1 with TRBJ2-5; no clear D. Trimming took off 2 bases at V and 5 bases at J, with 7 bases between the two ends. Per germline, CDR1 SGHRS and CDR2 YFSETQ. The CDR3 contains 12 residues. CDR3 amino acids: CASSFSWETQYF. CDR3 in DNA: TGCGCCAGCAGCTTTTCCTGGGAGACCCAGTACTTC.

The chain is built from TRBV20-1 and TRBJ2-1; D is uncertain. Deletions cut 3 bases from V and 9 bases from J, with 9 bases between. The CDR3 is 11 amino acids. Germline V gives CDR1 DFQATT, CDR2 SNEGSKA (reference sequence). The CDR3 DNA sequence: TGCAGTGCTAGGCCTCTGGGTGAGCAGTTCTTC. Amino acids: CSARPLGEQFF.

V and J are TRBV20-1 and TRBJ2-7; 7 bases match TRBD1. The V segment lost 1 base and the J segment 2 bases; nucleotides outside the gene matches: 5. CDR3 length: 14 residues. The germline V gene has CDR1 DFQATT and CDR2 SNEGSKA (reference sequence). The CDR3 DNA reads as TGCAGTGCTAGAGTAGGTCAGGGGGCCTACGAGCAGTACGTC. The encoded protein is CSARVGQGAYEQYV.

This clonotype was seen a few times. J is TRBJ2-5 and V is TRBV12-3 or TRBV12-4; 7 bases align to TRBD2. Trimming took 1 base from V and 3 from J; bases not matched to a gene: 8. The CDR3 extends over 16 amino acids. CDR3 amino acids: CASSLVSPLAEETQYF. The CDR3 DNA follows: TGTGCCAGCAGTTTAGTAAGTCCCCTAGCGGAAGAGACCCAGTACTTC.

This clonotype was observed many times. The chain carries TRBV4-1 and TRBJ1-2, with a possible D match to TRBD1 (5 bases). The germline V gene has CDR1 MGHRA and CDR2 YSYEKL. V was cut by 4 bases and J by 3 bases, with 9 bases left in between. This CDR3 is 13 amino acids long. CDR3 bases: TGCGCCAGCAGCCCGGACATCTACTATGGCTACACCTTC. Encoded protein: CASSPDIYYGYTF.

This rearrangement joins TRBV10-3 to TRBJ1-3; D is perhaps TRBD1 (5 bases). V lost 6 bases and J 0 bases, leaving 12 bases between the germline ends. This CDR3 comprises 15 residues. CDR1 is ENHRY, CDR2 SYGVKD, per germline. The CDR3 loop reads CAIRDTGSSGNTIYF. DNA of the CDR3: TGTGCCATCAGGGATACAGGAAGCTCTGGAAACACCATATATTTT.

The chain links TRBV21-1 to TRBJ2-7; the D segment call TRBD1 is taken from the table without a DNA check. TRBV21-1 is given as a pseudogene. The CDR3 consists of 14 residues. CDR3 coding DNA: TGTGCCAGCAGCAAAGCGAGGGACCGAACCGAGCAGTACGTC. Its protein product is CASSKARDRTEQYV.

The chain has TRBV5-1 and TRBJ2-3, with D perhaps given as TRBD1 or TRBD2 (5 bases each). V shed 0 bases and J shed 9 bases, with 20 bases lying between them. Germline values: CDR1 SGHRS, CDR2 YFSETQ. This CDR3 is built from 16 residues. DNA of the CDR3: TGCGCCAGCAGCTTGGGATCCCTTGGGACCGCGATCACGCAGTATTTT. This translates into CASSLGSLGTAITQYF.

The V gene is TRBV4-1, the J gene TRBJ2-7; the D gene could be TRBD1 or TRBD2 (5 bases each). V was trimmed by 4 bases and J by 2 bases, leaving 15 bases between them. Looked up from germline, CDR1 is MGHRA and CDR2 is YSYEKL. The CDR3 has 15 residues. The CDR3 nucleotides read TGCGCCAGCAGCCGTCACTGGGGGACCGCCTACGAGCAGTACTTC. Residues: CASSRHWGTAYEQYF.

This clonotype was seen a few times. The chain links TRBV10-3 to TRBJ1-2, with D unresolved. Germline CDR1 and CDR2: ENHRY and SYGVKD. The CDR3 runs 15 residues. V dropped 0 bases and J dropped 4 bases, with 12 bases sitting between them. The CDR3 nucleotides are TGTGCCATCAGTGAGTCGATCGTGGATACCTATGGCTACACCTTC. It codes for CAISESIVDTYGYTF.

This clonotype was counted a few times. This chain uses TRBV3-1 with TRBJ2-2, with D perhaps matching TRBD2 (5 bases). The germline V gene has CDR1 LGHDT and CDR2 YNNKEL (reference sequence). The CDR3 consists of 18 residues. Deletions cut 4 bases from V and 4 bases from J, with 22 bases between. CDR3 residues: CASSLRETSHRGTGELFF. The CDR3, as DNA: TGTGCCAGCAGCCTTAGAGAGACTTCACACCGGGGCACCGGGGAGCTGTTTTTT.

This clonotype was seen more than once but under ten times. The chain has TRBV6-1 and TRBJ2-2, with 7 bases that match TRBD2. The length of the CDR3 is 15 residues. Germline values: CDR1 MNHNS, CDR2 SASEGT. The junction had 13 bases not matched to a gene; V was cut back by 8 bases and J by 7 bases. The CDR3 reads CASGLKGAGYGELFF. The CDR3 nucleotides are TGTGCCAGCGGGTTGAAGGGAGCGGGGTACGGGGAGCTGTTTTTT.

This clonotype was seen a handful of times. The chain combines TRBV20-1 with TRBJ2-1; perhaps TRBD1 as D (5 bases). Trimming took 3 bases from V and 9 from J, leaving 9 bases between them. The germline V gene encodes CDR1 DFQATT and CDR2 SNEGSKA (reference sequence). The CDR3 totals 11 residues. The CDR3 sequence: CSASQGLEQFF. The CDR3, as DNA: TGCAGTGCTAGCCAGGGTCTTGAGCAGTTCTTC.

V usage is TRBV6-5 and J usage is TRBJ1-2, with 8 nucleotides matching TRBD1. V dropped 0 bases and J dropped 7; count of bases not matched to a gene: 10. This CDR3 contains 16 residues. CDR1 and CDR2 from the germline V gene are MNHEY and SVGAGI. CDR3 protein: CASSYSEEWTGSGYTF. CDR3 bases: TGTGCCAGCAGTTACTCGGAGGAGTGGACAGGGTCTGGCTACACCTTC.

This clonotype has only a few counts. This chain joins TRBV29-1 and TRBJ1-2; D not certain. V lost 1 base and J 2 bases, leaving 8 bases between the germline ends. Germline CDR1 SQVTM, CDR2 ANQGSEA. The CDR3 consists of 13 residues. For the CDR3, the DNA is TGCAGCGTTGAAGCCAACGGCAACTATGGCTACACCTTC. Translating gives CSVEANGNYGYTF.

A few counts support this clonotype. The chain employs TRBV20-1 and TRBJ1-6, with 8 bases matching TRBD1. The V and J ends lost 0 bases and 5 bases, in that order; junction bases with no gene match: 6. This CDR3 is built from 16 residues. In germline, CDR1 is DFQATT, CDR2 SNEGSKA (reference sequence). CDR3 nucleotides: TGCAGTGCTAGAGATATCCAGGGGGCAAATAATTCACCCCTCCACTTT. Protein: CSARDIQGANNSPLHF.

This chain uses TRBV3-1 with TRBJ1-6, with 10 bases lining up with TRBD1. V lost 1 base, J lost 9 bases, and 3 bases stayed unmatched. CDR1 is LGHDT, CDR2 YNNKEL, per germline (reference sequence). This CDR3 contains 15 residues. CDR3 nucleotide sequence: TGTGCCAGCAGCCAAGGGACAGGGGGGATTTCACCCCTCCACTTT. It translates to CASSQGTGGISPLHF.